One sample yielded the 13 T cell receptor beta chains listed below, sequenced in a study of monozygotic twins with inflammatory bowel disease. TCRdb re-called the 5' RACE reads and gives one entry per CDR3 protein, without DNA. The sample holds fewer than 150,000 distinct CDR3 sequences. The sequencing sample was made of blood. The receptors here all came from a human donor with ulcerative colitis or Crohn's disease, or a healthy co-twin of an affected twin (not recorded which).

The rearrangement links TRBV5-4 to TRBJ1-1; checking the TCRdb D call of TRBD1 is not possible without DNA. Germline V gene lookup returns CDR1 SGHNT and CDR2 YYREEE (reference sequence). This CDR3 is 15 amino acids long. CDR3 residues: CASSFGGQGDTEAFF.

The CDR3 loop reads CASSLVAFETQYF. The rearrangement joins TRBV5-1 to TRBJ2-5. CDR1 is SGHRS, CDR2 YFSETQ, per germline. The CDR3 loop spans 13 amino acids.

This chain joins TRBV5-1 and TRBJ1-1. Germline V gene sequence: CDR1 SGHRS, CDR2 YFSETQ. The CDR3 covers 15 residues. This chain's CDR3 is CASSKHTSEGTEAFF.

J is TRBJ1-2 and V is TRBV7-2. The germline CDR1 and CDR2 sequences are SGHTA and FQGNSA. CDR3 length: 16 amino acids. Here the CDR3 reads CASTPQPPGGVDGYTF.

The V and J genes are TRBV18 and TRBJ2-2; the D call from TCRdb, TRBD1, cannot be confirmed without DNA. Germline-derived CDR1 and CDR2 are KGHSH and LQKENI. The CDR3 is made up of 16 amino acids. CDR3 region: CASSPAGGMDTGELFF.

This rearrangement joins TRBV28 to TRBJ2-2. This CDR3 is built from 16 residues. Germline assignment: CDR1 MDHEN and CDR2 SYDVKM. The CDR3 sequence: CASSRFLSTNTGELFF.

V usage is TRBV7-7 and J usage is TRBJ2-1. Per germline, CDR1 SSHAT and CDR2 FNYEAQ (reference sequence). This CDR3 has 13 residues. The CDR3 sequence: CASSLTGYNEQFF. The whole variable domain, filled in from reference TRBV7-7 and TRBJ2-1, reads GAGVSQSPRYKVTKRGQDVTLRCDPISSHATLYWYQQALGQGPEFLTYFNYEAQPDKSGLPSDRFSAERPEGSISTLTIQRTEQRDSAMYRCASSLTGYNEQFFGPGTRLTVL.

The chain has TRBV12-3 or TRBV12-4 and TRBJ1-1; as DNA is missing, the TRBD1 call by TCRdb cannot be tested. This CDR3 is built from 12 residues. The CDR3 region is CASSSGTPEAFF.

According to its frequency, this clonotype is medium-sized. V usage is TRBV6-5 and J usage is TRBJ2-7; TCRdb indicates TRBD2, and absent DNA this call remains unverified. The CDR3 has 17 amino acids. Germline lookup yields CDR1 MNHEY and CDR2 SVGAGI. CDR3 amino acids: CASSYLRLAGGQREQYF.

The chain uses TRBV5-4 and TRBJ2-5; TCRdb designates TRBD2, a call that cannot be tested without DNA. This CDR3 is 14 amino acids long. Germline V CDR1 and CDR2: SGHNT, YYREEE (reference sequence). CDR3 sequence reads: CASSSGLLQETQYF.

The chain uses TRBV18 and TRBJ2-1. The CDR3 totals 15 residues. Germline V gives CDR1 KGHSH, CDR2 LQKENI. The chain's CDR3 is CASSPTGVSYNEQFF.

This rearrangement joins TRBV27 to TRBJ2-7; TCRdb's D gene call, TRBD2, goes unchecked for lack of DNA. CDR1 and CDR2 (germline): MNHEY, SMNVEV (reference sequence). The CDR3 runs 14 residues. The CDR3: CASSLGGVTYEQYF.

The chain couples TRBV20-1 to TRBJ2-1; the D call of TRBD2 rests on TCRdb alone, since no DNA is present to check it. The germline V gene encodes CDR1 DFQATT and CDR2 SNEGSKA (reference sequence). The length of the CDR3 is 17 residues. The CDR3 here is CSAPGLAGASSYNEQFF.